Below are 12 T cell receptor beta chains sequenced from a single sample in a study of T-cell reconstitution after alpha-beta-depleted transplantation in children. Unique molecular identifiers were built into the TCRbeta library. Using its own MiXCR run on the PCR reads, TCRdb lists one record per CDR3 protein. The sample lists roughly 500,000 distinct CDR3 sequences, about a sixth seen once, with 3% to 4% in the top ten. Material: PBMCs from the stem cell graft donor, obtained from the stem cell graft. Source of these receptors: a human donor who donated a stem cell graft to a child with acute lymphoblastic leukemia.

The chain combines TRBV27 with TRBJ2-3; D is possibly TRBD1 (5 bases). The CDR3 totals 15 residues. The V gene's germline CDR1 is MNHEY and CDR2 SMNVEV (reference sequence). The V end was cut by 1 base, the J end by 0 bases, with 8 bases between. The CDR3 DNA reads TGTGCCAGCAGTTTATATGCAGGGAGCACAGATACGCAGTATTTT. Protein sequence: CASSLYAGSTDTQYF.

The genes are TRBV19 and TRBJ1-1, with D perhaps matching TRBD1 (5 bases). The germline V and J ends were trimmed by 4 bases and 1 base, with 13 bases remaining between them. The germline V gene has CDR1 LNHDA and CDR2 SQIVND (reference sequence). CDR3 length: 15 amino acids. CDR3 residues: CASSSGTAENTEAFF. CDR3 sequence (DNA): TGTGCCAGTAGTAGCGGGACCGCCGAGAACACTGAAGCTTTCTTT.

This clonotype has just a few counts. The chain employs TRBV9 and TRBJ1-5, with 7 bases identical to TRBD1. V shed 2 bases and J 6 bases; nucleotides not matched to a gene: 5. This CDR3 has 14 amino acids. CDR1 and CDR2 from the germline V gene are SGDLS and YYNGEE. The DNA of the CDR3 is TGTGCCAGCAGCGTGGATTACAGGGGTCAGCCCCAGCATTTT. This encodes CASSVDYRGQPQHF.

This clonotype has more than one count but fewer than ten. The rearrangement joins TRBV29-1 to TRBJ2-1; D possibly matches TRBD1 or TRBD2 (5 bases each). CDR1 and CDR2 (germline): SQVTM, ANQGSEA. The V end was cut by 6 bases, the J end by 4 bases, with 25 bases between. CDR3 size: 17 residues. As DNA, the CDR3 is TGCAGCGTGTGGGGTCCCGGGACGCCATTCCAATACAATGAGCAGTTCTTC. It translates to CSVWGPGTPFQYNEQFF.

This clonotype showed up just a few times. This chain uses TRBV29-1 with TRBJ2-7; weak D call: TRBD2 (6 bases). This CDR3 spans 12 amino acids. Germline-derived CDR1 and CDR2 are SQVTM and ANQGSEA. V was pared by 3 bases and J by 3 bases, with 9 bases between. CDR3 sequence reads: CSVDGSNYEQYF. CDR3 coding DNA: TGCAGCGTTGACGGGAGTAACTACGAGCAGTACTTC.

V usage is TRBV4-1 and J usage is TRBJ2-3; D remains unclear. V lost 3 bases and J 4 bases, leaving 14 bases between the germline ends. Germline V gives CDR1 MGHRA, CDR2 YSYEKL. CDR3 length equals 15 residues. As DNA, the CDR3 is TGCGCCAGCAGCCAGGAGACCAGCAGTGCAGATACGCAGTATTTT. Translated: CASSQETSSADTQYF.

The V call is TRBV24-1, the J call TRBJ2-2; maybe TRBD2 (6 bases). Germline V lookup: CDR1 KGHDR, CDR2 SFDVKD. V was clipped by 1 base and J by 6 bases, with 11 bases between them. This CDR3 is 15 amino acids long. The CDR3 DNA is TGTGCCACCAGTGATTTTAGTCCGGGGGCCGGGGAGCTGTTTTTT. This sequence encodes CATSDFSPGAGELFF.

J is TRBJ1-5 and V is TRBV27, with D unclear. Per germline, CDR1 MNHEY and CDR2 SMNVEV (reference sequence). The V gene lost 3 bases and the J gene lost 6 bases, with 6 bases spanning the gap. The CDR3 length is 12 residues. The CDR3 DNA is TGTGCCAGCAGTTTCAACGGTCAGCCCCAGCATTTT. Translation: CASSFNGQPQHF.

This clonotype was seen a few times. CDR3 region: CASSQEGGLARNNEQFF. For the CDR3, the DNA is TGTGCCAGCAGCCAAGAAGGGGGACTAGCGAGAAACAATGAGCAGTTCTTC. V usage is TRBV3-1 and J usage is TRBJ2-1, with 10 positions matching TRBD2. Unmatched junction bases numbered 7, after V lost 0 bases and J lost 5 bases. Germline assignment: CDR1 LGHDT and CDR2 YNNKEL (reference sequence). This CDR3 region has 17 residues.

The table lists this clonotype with a few counts. This chain uses TRBV7-3 with TRBJ2-1, with 14 bases that match TRBD2. The CDR3 covers 15 residues. Germline CDR1 is SGHTA and CDR2 is FQGTGA. The J segment lost 7 bases and the V segment lost 4 bases, leaving 3 bases of the junction unmatched. The CDR3 nucleotides read TGTGCCAGCAGCTCTTGGACTAGCGGGGGGAATGAGCAGTTCTTC. Encoded protein: CASSSWTSGGNEQFF.

This clonotype has only a few counts. The chain employs TRBV9 and TRBJ2-3, with D possibly TRBD1 on 6 matching bases. Per germline, CDR1 SGDLS and CDR2 YYNGEE. The CDR3 totals 17 residues. The V end lost 0 bases, the J end lost 5 bases, and 19 bases lay between the germline ends. The CDR3 here is CASSVEGSGLGGDTQYF. The CDR3 nucleotides are TGTGCCAGCAGCGTAGAGGGGAGCGGCCTAGGGGGAGATACGCAGTATTTT.

This clonotype has only a few counts. The rearrangement uses TRBV7-8 and TRBJ2-2, with D perhaps matching TRBD1 (5 bases). Trimming pared 1 base from V and 6 bases from J, leaving 9 bases between. This CDR3 spans 14 amino acids. Germline loops: CDR1 SGHVS, CDR2 FQNEAQ. CDR3: CASSLVQQAGELFF. As DNA, the CDR3 is TGTGCCAGCAGCTTAGTACAACAGGCCGGGGAGCTGTTTTTT.